A single sample is the source of the 4 T cell receptor beta chains below, sequenced in a study of cytomegalovirus exposure and HLA in healthy donors. 60 Vbeta and 13 Jbeta primers were used in PCR. Produced via immunoSEQ multiplex PCR; TCRdb's table is partial and in-frame only. Of about 190,000 clones listed, just under 75% were seen once; the top ten hold about 4.8%. The sample comprised PBMCs. The source of these receptors is a man younger than 40 in good health and CMV-seropositive.

The rearrangement uses TRBV13 and TRBJ2-5; 7 bases agree with TRBD2. The J call is uncertain, as TRBJ2-7 better fits the DNA end. Germline-derived CDR1 and CDR2 are PRHDT and FYEKMQ (reference sequence). This CDR3 spans 14 amino acids. The CDR3 here is CASSLGGFVYEQYF. The CDR3 coding sequence is TGTGCCAGCAGCCTCGGGGGGTTCGTCTACGAGCAGTACTTC.

The chain uses TRBV11-1 and TRBJ2-1; 11 bases agree with TRBD2. V was clipped by 5 bases and J by 8 bases; unmatched bases: 11. Germline CDR1 is SGHAT and CDR2 is FQDESV (reference sequence). CDR3 length: 16 residues. CDR3 protein: CASSILTSGSSYEQFF. The CDR3 coding sequence is TGTGCCAGCAGCATCTTAACTAGCGGGAGTTCATATGAGCAGTTCTTC.

The J gene is TRBJ2-3, the V gene TRBV5-6; TRBD2 matches at 8 bases. V lost 0 bases, J lost 1 base, and 1 base stayed unmatched. Germline V gene sequence: CDR1 SGHDT, CDR2 YYEEEE. This CDR3 has 15 amino acids. In DNA form, the CDR3 reads TGTGCCAGCAGCTTGGCAGCGGGGGGCACAGATACGCAGTATTTT. The encoded protein is CASSLAAGGTDTQYF.

The chain is built from TRBV14 and TRBJ2-7; D uncertain. The CDR3 sequence is 15 residues long. V gave up 0 bases and J gave up 2 bases, with 11 bases separating them. The V gene's germline CDR1 is SGHDN and CDR2 FVKESK. Here the CDR3 DNA reads TGTGCCAGCAGCCAAGAAGAGGCAGTTCCCTACGAGCAGTACTTC. Translation gives CASSQEEAVPYEQYF. Filled out from reference TRBV14 and TRBJ2-7, the complete variable domain reads EAGVTQFPSHSVIEKGQTVTLRCDPISGHDNLYWYRRVMGKEIKFLLHFVKESKQDESGMPNNRFLAERTGGTYSTLKVQPAELEDSGVYFCASSQEEAVPYEQYFGPGTRLTVT.